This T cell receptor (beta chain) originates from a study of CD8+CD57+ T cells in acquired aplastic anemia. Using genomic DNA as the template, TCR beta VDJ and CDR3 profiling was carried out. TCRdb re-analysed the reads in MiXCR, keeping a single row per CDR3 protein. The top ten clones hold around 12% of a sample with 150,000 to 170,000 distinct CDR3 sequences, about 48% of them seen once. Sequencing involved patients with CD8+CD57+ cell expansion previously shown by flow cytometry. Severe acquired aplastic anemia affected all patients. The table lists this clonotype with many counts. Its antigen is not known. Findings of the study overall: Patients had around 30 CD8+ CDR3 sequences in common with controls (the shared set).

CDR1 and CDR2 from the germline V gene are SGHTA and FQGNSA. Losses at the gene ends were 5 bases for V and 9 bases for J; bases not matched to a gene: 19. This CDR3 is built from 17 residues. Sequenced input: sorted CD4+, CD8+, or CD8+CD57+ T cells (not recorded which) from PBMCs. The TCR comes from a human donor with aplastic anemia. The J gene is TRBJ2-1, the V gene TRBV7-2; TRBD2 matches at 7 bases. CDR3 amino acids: CASSRGVAGSLAGEQFF. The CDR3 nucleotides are TGTGCCAGCAGCCGGGGGGTAGCAGGTAGTCTGGCGGGTGAGCAGTTCTTC.